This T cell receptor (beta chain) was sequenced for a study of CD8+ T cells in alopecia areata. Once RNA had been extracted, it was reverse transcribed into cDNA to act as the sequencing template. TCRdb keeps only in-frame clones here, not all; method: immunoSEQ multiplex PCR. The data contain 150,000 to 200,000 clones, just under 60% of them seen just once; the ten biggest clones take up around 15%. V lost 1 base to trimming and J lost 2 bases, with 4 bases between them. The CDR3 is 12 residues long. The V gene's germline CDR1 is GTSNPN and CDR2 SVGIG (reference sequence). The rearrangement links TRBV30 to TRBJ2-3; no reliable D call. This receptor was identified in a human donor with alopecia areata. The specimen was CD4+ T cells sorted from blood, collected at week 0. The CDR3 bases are TGTGCCTGGAGTGGGGCCACAGATACGCAGTATTTT. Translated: CAWSGATDTQYF.